The sequence of this T cell receptor beta chain was determined in a study of technical replicates of blood from a few donors (dated by TCRdb to the late 2010s). About this clone itself: Its antigen remains undetermined. Per-nucleotide qualities are absent, and no much larger clonotype sits a single base away.

Looking up the germline V gene yields CDR1 MGHRA and CDR2 YSYEKL. V lost 0 bases and J lost 2 bases; the stretch between them is 5 bases long. Spanning cysteine to phenylalanine, the CDR3 consists of 13 amino acids. This entry keeps only the CDR3 DNA: 39 bases, framed from base 1. Library prep was done by the immunoSEQ multiplex PCR assay. The source is immuneACCESS, and TCRdb retained only in-frame sequences with V and J called. Part of the clones is not carried over; for the studies checked, unresolved V genes explain less than half of this, and the remainder is unexplained. This sample is represented by around 73,000 clones; 85% to 95% of them were singletons. 4% to 5% of the sample belongs to the ten largest clones.

The sequence was collected from a human donor in good health. Some clones in this sample may be carry-over from other donors' samples. The sample was PBMCs. The chain is made from TRBV4-1 and TRBJ2-7; too little of a D gene remains to name it. DNA sequence: TGCGCCAGCAGCCAAGAAGACACCTACGAGCAGTACTTC. Its protein is CASSQEDTYEQYF.